This T cell receptor (beta chain) was sequenced in a study of T cell responses to AZD1222 COVID-19 vaccine. Study details: Pooling covered second doses at about 4 or about 12 weeks.

Comment on this clone: Antigen specificity is unknown.

Unmatched junction bases numbered 7, after V lost 7 bases and J lost 5 bases. CDR3 size: 15 residues. CDR1 is ENHRY and CDR2 is SYGVKD in the germline V gene. General study points: The study found vaccine-associated CD4 TCRs spanning spike, dominant at 160-218 and 743-854. Unmutated variant regions are reportedly the target of nearly half of TCRs that are spike-specific. Baseline serology detected seropositivity in only a handful of AZD1222 recipients.

Only in-frame clones appear in the TCRdb table, and some are missing; sequencing was by immunoSEQ multiplex PCR. The table includes a few hundred thousand clones, 85% to 95% detected once. Sequencing was performed on peripheral blood, taken on day 0 of AZD1222 vaccination. The genes are TRBV10-3 and TRBJ2-6; 8 positions agree with TRBD2. The TCR sequence derives from an adult in good health. The CDR3: CAITPGGMRANVLTF. The CDR3 DNA sequence: TGTGCCATCACCCCGGGGGGGATGAGGGCCAACGTCCTGACTTTC.